This is a list of T cell receptor beta chains from one sample in a study of cytomegalovirus exposure and HLA in healthy donors. Produced via immunoSEQ multiplex PCR; TCRdb's table is partial and in-frame only. Here the sample spans about 140,000 clones, 73% being singletons. Specimen: PBMCs. These receptors were taken from a middle-aged woman in good health and CMV-seronegative. CDR3s include the opening cysteine and the closing phenylalanine or tryptophan. The D gene is left open where the match is weak. Size values are once, few and many counts, or a class for expanded clones, and some rows have none.

v_call	j_call	clone_size	d_call	cdr3_nt	cdr3_aa
TRBV5-6	TRBJ2-7	-	TRBD1	TGTGCCAGCAGCTCCCCCTCAGACAGGGAAGCCTACGAGCAGTACTTC	CASSSPSDREAYEQYF
TRBV4-3	TRBJ2-3	few	-	TGCGCCAGCAGCCCTGACACAAGCACAGATACGCAGTATTTT	CASSPDTSTDTQYF
TRBV7-9	TRBJ1-1	-	-	TGTGCCAGCAGCTTATCGGCAGGGAACACTGAAGCTTTCTTT	CASSLSAGNTEAFF
TRBV27	TRBJ1-1	few	-	TGTGCCAGCACCAGAGGCGGGGATATGAACACTGAAGCTTTCTTT	CASTRGGDMNTEAFF
TRBV7-8	TRBJ1-1	-	TRBD1	TGTGCCAGCAGCACCTACAGGGGTTCGAACACTGAAGCTTTCTTT	CASSTYRGSNTEAFF
TRBV13	TRBJ2-5	-	-	TGTGCCAGCAGCGAGACCCAGGGGCAAGAGACCCAGTACTTC	CASSETQGQETQYF
TRBV5-6	TRBJ1-1	few	-	TGTGCCAGCAGCGGGGCGACAGGAATGAACACTGAAGCTTTCTTT	CASSGATGMNTEAFF
TRBV27	TRBJ1-1	-	-	TGTGCCAGCAGTGGCCGACAGAGCTTGGACACTGAAGCTTTCTTT	CASSGRQSLDTEAFF
TRBV5-1	TRBJ1-1	-	TRBD1	TGCGCCAGCAGCCTCGGACAGGGTATATGGAACACTGAAGCTTTCTTT	CASSLGQGIWNTEAFF
TRBV5-6	TRBJ1-5	-	-	TGTGCCAGCAGCCAGGCAGACCAAAGAGCCCAGCATTTT	CASSQADQRAQHF
TRBV7-6	TRBJ2-1	-	-	TGTGCCAGCAGCTTAGCGTTACGGGGTGAGCAGTTCTTC	CASSLALRGEQFF
TRBV7-8	TRBJ2-1	-	TRBD1	TGTGCCAGCAGCGACAGACAGGGTTTCGATGAGCAGTTCTTC	CASSDRQGFDEQFF
TRBV2	TRBJ2-7	-	-	TGTGCCAGCAGAAGTACAGGGGGGGGCTCCTACGAGCAGTACTTC	CASRSTGGGSYEQYF
TRBV6-5	TRBJ2-5	-	-	TGTGCCAGCAGTTACTTAGATGGGAGAGAGACCCAGTACTTC	CASSYLDGRETQYF
TRBV4-1	TRBJ1-1	many	-	TGCGCCAGCAGCAACGGACACCTGAACACTGAAGCTTTCTTT	CASSNGHLNTEAFF
TRBV29-1	TRBJ1-1	few	-	TGCAGCGCAAACCTACAGGGTTTCAACACTGAAGCTTTCTTT	CSANLQGFNTEAFF
TRBV29-1	TRBJ2-1	-	TRBD2	TGCAGCGTTGAAACGGGGGGGTGGTTGGACAATGAGCAGTTCTTC	CSVETGGWLDNEQFF
TRBV4-2	TRBJ1-2	-	-	TGTGCCAGCAGCCAATCCCACAGGGACGACTATGGCTACACCTTC	CASSQSHRDDYGYTF
TRBV5-6	TRBJ1-5	-	-	TGTGCCAGCAGCTTGGGAGATCAGCCCCAGCATTTT	CASSLGDQPQHF
TRBV5-1	TRBJ1-2	few	-	TGCGCCAGCAGCTTGGCCGGTATTGGACGGACTCATAACACCTTC	CASSLAGIGRTHNTF
TRBV28	TRBJ2-5	-	-	TGTGCCAGCAGTTTCTGGCTGGGAGGAGAGACCCAGTACTTC	CASSFWLGGETQYF
TRBV5-1	TRBJ2-5	-	-	TGCGCCAGCAGCTCTACCCGGGAGACCCAGTACTTC	CASSSTRETQYF
TRBV10-3	TRBJ1-2	-	-	TGTGCCATCAGTGAGTCGGGGGGACGAGGCTACACCTTC	CAISESGGRGYTF
TRBV19	TRBJ2-2	once	TRBD2	TGTGCCAGTACCTTTAGCGGGGTCGGGGAGCTGTTTTTT	CASTFSGVGELFF
TRBV5-4	TRBJ1-2	once	-	TGTGCCAGCAGCTTGGTTACGGGAGGCGGCTACACCTTC	CASSLVTGGGYTF
TRBV6-1	TRBJ1-5	few	TRBD1	TGTGCCAGCAGGCCGGGACAGTTCAATCAGCCCCAGCATTTT	CASRPGQFNQPQHF
TRBV10-2	TRBJ1-2	-	-	TGCGCCAGCAGTGAGTCCTTGTGGGGGGTGTCCTATGGCTACACCTTC	CASSESLWGVSYGYTF
TRBV6-6	TRBJ2-3	once	TRBD2	TGTGCCAGCAAGGGGGGACTAGCGGGGGGGGATACGCAGTATTTT	CASKGGLAGGDTQYF
TRBV4-1	TRBJ2-3	-	TRBD2	TGCGCCAGCAGCCAAGATCCGGGAGGGGGTCAGTATTTT	CASSQDPGGGQYF
TRBV6-6	TRBJ2-2	-	TRBD1	TGTGCCAGCAGTTACTCTCAGGGGGCCGGCGGGGAGCTGTTTTTT	CASSYSQGAGGELFF
TRBV7-9	TRBJ2-7	-	TRBD2	TGTGCCAGCAGCTTGGGACTAGCGGGGGAGTCACACTACGAGCAGTACTTC	CASSLGLAGESHYEQYF
TRBV7-2	TRBJ1-2	-	TRBD1	TGTGCCAGCAGCTCCAGGACAGGGGGCTCCTATGGCTACACCTTC	CASSSRTGGSYGYTF
TRBV5-4	TRBJ2-4	-	TRBD2	TGTGCCAGCAGCGTGACTAGCGGAGACATTCAGTACTTC	CASSVTSGDIQYF
TRBV7-6	TRBJ1-4	-	-	TGTGCCAGCAGCTTAGGCGGGACGTATGAAAAACTGTTTTTT	CASSLGGTYEKLFF
TRBV5-1	TRBJ1-1	few	-	TGCGCCAGCAGCTTGGCCGGCGGTTTGGACACTGAAGCTTTCTTT	CASSLAGGLDTEAFF
TRBV5-1	TRBJ2-2	once	-	TGCGCCAGCAGCTTGGGGCCGGGCGGGGAGCTGTTTTTT	CASSLGPGGELFF
TRBV2	TRBJ2-2	-	-	TGTGCCAGCTCTGGAGGATGGACGAACACCGGGGAGCTGTTTTTT	CASSGGWTNTGELFF
TRBV14	TRBJ2-1	-	TRBD2	TGTGCCAGCAGCCAACAGCGGGGACCCAATGAGCAGTTCTTC	CASSQQRGPNEQFF
TRBV18	TRBJ2-5	-	-	TGTGCCAGCTCACCAGCCACAGGCAACCAAGAGACCCAGTACTTC	CASSPATGNQETQYF
TRBV5-1	TRBJ1-1	-	-	TGCGCCAGCAGCCGATGGAGTATCGAGGACACTGAAGCTTTCTTT	CASSRWSIEDTEAFF
TRBV6-5	TRBJ2-7	few	-	TGTGCCAGCAGTTCGACAGGTACCTACGAGCAGTACTTC	CASSSTGTYEQYF
TRBV5-6	TRBJ2-1	-	-	TGTGCCAGCAGCGTGGCAGGGGCCTCGGGTAATGAGCAGTTCTTC	CASSVAGASGNEQFF
TRBV11-2	TRBJ1-1	-	TRBD1	TGTGCCAGCAGACCACTTACAGGGGTGGACACTGAAGCTTTCTTT	CASRPLTGVDTEAFF
TRBV15	TRBJ2-1	-	-	TGTGCCACCAGCAGAGGCAGGGAAGCCTACAATGAGCAGTTCTTC	CATSRGREAYNEQFF
TRBV7-8	TRBJ1-5	-	-	TGTGCCAGCAGCTTATTGAGGAATCAGCCCCAGCATTTT	CASSLLRNQPQHF
TRBV5-4	TRBJ1-1	few	TRBD1	TGTGCCAGCAGCGGACAGGGAAACACTGAAGCTTTCTTT	CASSGQGNTEAFF
TRBV4-1	TRBJ2-7	few	TRBD2	TGCGCCAGCAGCCAAGGCCTAGCGGGGGTTTACGAGCAGTACTTC	CASSQGLAGVYEQYF
TRBV28	TRBJ1-2	once	TRBD1	TGTGCCAGCAGTAACGGACAGGGTGACTATGGCTACACCTTC	CASSNGQGDYGYTF
TRBV6-4	TRBJ2-1	few	TRBD1	TGTGCCAGCAGCCCCTCCGGGACAGGAGGATACAATGAGCAGTTCTTC	CASSPSGTGGYNEQFF
TRBV4-3	TRBJ1-2	few	TRBD1	TGCGCCAGCAGCCAATACAATTTACAGGGGTCCTATGGCTACACCTTC	CASSQYNLQGSYGYTF
TRBV12-1	TRBJ2-5	-	-	-	CASSQQWGGGTGDQETQYF
TRBV9	TRBJ2-7	-	TRBD1	TGTGCCAGCAGCGTCGGGACAGGTCGATCCTACGAGCAGTACTTC	CASSVGTGRSYEQYF
TRBV7-9	TRBJ2-7	few	TRBD1	TGTGCCAGCAGCTTAGCACAGGGGGGTGGCTACGAGCAGTACTTC	CASSLAQGGGYEQYF
TRBV5-6	TRBJ1-2	few	-	TGTGCCAGCAGGCGCGGGAACTATGGCTACACCTTC	CASRRGNYGYTF
TRBV5-1	TRBJ1-5	-	-	TGCGCCAGCAGCTTCGGGGGGAACGGTCAGCCCCAGCATTTT	CASSFGGNGQPQHF
TRBV28	TRBJ1-3	-	TRBD1	TGTGCCAGCAGCTGGGCAGGGGGCTCTGGAAACACCATATATTTT	CASSWAGGSGNTIYF
TRBV7-2	TRBJ1-2	once	-	TGTGCCAGCAGCGTACGAACAGGAACCTACACCTTC	CASSVRTGTYTF
TRBV25-1	TRBJ2-3	-	-	TGTGCCAGCAGCCTTGGGGGCCTTAGCACAGATACGCAGTATTTT	CASSLGGLSTDTQYF
TRBV28	TRBJ2-5	-	TRBD2	TGTGCCAGCATTAGGCGCGGGGGGCAAGAGACCCAGTACTTC	CASIRRGGQETQYF
TRBV5-1	TRBJ1-6	-	-	TGCGCCAGCAGCCGGACGGGGGAGAATCCTAATTCACCCCTCCACTTT	CASSRTGENPNSPLHF